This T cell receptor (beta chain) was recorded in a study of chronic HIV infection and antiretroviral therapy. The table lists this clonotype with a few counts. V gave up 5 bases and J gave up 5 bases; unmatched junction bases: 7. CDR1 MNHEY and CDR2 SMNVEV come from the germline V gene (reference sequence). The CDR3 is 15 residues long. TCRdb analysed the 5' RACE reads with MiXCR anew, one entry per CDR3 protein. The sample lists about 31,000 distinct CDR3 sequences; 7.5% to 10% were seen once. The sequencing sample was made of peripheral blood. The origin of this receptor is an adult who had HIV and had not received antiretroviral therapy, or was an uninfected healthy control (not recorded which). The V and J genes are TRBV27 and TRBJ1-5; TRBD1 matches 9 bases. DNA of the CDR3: TGTGCCAGCAGTCGTCTTACAGGGGGCGATCAGCCCCAGCATTTT. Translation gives CASSRLTGGDQPQHF.